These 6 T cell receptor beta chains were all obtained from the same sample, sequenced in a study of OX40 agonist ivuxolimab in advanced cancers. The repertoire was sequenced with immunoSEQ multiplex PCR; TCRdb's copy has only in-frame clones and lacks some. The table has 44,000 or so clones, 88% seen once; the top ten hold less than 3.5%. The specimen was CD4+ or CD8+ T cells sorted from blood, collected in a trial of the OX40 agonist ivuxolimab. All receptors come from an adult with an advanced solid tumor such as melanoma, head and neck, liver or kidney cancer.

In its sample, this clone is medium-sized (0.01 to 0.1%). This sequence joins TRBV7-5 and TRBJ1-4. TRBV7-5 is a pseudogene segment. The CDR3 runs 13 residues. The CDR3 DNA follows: TGTGTCAGAAGCGGAAAAGGGGGGCAGAAACTGTTTTTT. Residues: CVRSGKGGQKLFF.

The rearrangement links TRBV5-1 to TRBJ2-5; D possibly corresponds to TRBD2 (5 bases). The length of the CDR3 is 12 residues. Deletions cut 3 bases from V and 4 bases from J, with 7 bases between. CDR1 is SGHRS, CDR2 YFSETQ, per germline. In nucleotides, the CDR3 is TGCGCCAGCAGCTCTGCGGGAGAGACCCAGTACTTC. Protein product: CASSSAGETQYF.

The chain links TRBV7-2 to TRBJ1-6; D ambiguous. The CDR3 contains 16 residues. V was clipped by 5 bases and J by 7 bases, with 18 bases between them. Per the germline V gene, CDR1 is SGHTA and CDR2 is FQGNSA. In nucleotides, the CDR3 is TGTGCCAGCAGCAAAGGCGCGGGAGTGGGGAATTCACCCCTCCACTTT. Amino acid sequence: CASSKGAGVGNSPLHF. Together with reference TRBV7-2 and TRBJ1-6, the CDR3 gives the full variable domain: GAGVSQSPSNKVTEKGKDVELRCDPISGHTALYWYRQSLGQGLEFLIYFQGNSAPDKSGLPSDRFSAERTGGSVSTLTIQRTQQEDSAVYLCASSKGAGVGNSPLHFGNGTRLTVT.

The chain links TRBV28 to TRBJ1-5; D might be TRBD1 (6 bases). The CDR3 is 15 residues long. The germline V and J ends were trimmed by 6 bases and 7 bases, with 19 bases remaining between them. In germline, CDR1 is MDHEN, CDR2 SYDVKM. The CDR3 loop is CASRMGVGGGQPQHF. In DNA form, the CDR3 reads TGTGCCAGCAGGATGGGGGTCGGGGGCGGCCAGCCCCAGCATTTT.

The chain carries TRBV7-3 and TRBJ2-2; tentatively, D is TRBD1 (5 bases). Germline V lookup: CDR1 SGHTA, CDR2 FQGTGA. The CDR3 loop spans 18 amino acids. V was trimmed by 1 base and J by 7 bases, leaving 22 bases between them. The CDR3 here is CASSLNPSQARVSGELFF. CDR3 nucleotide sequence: TGTGCCAGCAGCTTAAACCCGTCACAGGCTCGGGTCAGCGGGGAGCTGTTTTTT.

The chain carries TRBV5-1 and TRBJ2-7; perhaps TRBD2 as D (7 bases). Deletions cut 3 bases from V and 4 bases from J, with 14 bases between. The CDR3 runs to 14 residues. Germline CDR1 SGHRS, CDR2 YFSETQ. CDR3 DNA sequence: TGCGCCAGCAGCTCTAGCGGAGGGGGGTACGAGCAGTACTTC. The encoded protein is CASSSSGGGYEQYF.